The following is a T cell receptor (beta chain) sequence with its context. Its antigen is currently unknown. The record originates from a study of long-term antiretroviral therapy in people with HIV. Study findings and constraints: It was not possible to obtain data on ART adherence, viral resistance or therapy changes. Older ART regimens may have been in use when blood was drawn between the mid-2000s and the late 2010s.

Researchers ran immunoSEQ v3.0 at survey level. Libraries were prepared by immunoSEQ multiplex PCR; TCRdb keeps only in-frame clonotypes and omits some of them. This sample has about 16,000 clones, with less than 80% found just once. CDR3 length: 15 amino acids. V shed 0 bases and J 4 bases; nucleotides not matched to a gene: 3. The germline V gene encodes CDR1 SGDLS and CDR2 YYNGEE. Per individual, the PBMC samples numbered at least one pre-ART and at least two post-ART. Every specimen held between roughly 0.95-10 million cryopreserved PBMC. These were thawed and washed before DNA extraction. This material consisted of unsorted PBMCs, taken 1.5 years before starting antiretroviral therapy. The receptor comes from a woman aged 45 to 65 with HIV. The chain carries TRBV9 and TRBJ2-7; 11 bases align to TRBD2. In DNA, the CDR3 is TGTGCCAGCAGCGTAGATCCTAGCGGGGGGTACGAGCAGTACTTC. As protein: CASSVDPSGGYEQYF.